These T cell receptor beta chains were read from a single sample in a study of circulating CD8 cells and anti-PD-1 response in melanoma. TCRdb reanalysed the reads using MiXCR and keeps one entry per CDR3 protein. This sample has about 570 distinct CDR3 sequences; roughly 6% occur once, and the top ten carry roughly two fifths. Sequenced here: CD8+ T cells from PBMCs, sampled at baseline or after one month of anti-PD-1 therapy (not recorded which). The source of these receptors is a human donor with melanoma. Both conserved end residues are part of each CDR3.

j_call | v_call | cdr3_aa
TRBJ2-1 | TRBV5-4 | CASSLERKSYNEQFF
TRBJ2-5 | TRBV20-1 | CSARNREVYQETQYF
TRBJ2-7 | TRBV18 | CASSQAGTYEQYF
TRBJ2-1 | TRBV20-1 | CSARDFSSYNEQFF
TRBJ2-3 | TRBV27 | CASSFGAPGLAGVKADTQYF
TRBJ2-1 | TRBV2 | CASSAGGDLDEQFF
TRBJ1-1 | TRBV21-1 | CASSGQQGENTEAFF
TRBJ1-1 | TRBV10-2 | CASSDDGVNTEAFF
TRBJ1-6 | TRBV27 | CASSLRVHGYNSPLHF
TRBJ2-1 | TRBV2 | CASGGLVNEQFF
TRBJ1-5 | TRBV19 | CASSPLGLNQPQHF
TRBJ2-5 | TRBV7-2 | CASSLWGGGLVVETQYF
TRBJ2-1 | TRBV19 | CGSSIYDGWAGNEQFF
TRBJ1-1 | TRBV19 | CASSSGQENTEAFF
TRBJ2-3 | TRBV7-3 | CASSRLALSADTQYF
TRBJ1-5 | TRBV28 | CASTPGDDNQPQHF
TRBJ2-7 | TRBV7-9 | CASSLALRGYEQYF
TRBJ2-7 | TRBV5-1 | CASSLGRETYEQYF
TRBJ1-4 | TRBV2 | CASSEALLLNEKLFF
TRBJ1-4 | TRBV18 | CASSPLGLEDEKLFF
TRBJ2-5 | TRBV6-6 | CASSDEGKTQYF
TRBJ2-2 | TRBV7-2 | CASSLVGAGELFF
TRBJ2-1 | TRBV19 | CASSYDSGIDAYNEQFF
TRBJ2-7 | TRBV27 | CASSPPRGAPYEQYF
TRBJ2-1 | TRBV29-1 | CSVGRALRNEQFF
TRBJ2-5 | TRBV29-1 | CSVEDLGVGPQETQYF
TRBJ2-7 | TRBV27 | CASTLWGGTSAGEQYF
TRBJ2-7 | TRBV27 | CASSPNQGGIFYEQYF
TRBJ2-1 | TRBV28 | CASSLGLQGELFF
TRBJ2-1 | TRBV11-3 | CASSSRDGANNEQFF
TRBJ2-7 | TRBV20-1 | CSARTGGSYEQYF
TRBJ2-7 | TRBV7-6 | CASSPKLPSAHEQYF
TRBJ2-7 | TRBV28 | CASSLSGASGLYEQYF
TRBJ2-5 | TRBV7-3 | CASSSAGGQETQYF
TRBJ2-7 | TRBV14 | CASSLLDKKIAHEQYF
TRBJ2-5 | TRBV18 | CASSPGERYQETQYF
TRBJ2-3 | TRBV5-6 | CASSLVERGGPDTQYF
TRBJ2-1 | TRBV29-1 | CSVEGTRTYNEQFF
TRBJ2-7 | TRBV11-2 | CASSFLSYEQYF
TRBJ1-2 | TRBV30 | CAWVDLRWTYGYTF
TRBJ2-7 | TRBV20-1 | CSADGTSETYEQYF
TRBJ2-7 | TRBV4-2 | CASSQTGTGAYEQYF
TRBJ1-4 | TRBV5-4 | CASSLMGSGGEKLFF
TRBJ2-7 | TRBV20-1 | CSAPEGTFYEQYF
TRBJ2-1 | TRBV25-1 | CASSQAGGLVDAYNEQFF
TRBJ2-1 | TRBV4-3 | CASSQDRVDMGYNEQFF
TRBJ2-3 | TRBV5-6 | CASSLAPTGRSTDTQYF
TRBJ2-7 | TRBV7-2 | CASSISPGAYEQYF
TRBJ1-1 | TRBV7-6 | CASSPKTGNTEAFF
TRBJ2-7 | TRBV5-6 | CASSFRVHEQYF
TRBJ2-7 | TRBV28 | CASRPGQGTYEQYF
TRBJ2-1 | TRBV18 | CASSKAGCSYNEQFF
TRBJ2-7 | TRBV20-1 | CSARGEVGLSSYEQYF
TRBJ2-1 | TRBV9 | CASSVAGLVDEQFF
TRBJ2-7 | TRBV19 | CASSPDDGYEQYF
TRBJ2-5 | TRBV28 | CASSSSLAGGPQETQYF
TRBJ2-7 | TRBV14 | CASSQPRDRVAEQYF
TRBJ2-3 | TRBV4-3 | CASSHGQLTDTQYF
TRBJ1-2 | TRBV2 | CASWGFPGELGYGYTF